This T cell receptor (beta chain) was captured by sequencing in a study of T cells after yellow fever vaccination. Overall study findings and caveats: After the booster, roughly 96% of CD4 and just over 85% of CD8 primary-response clones were re-detected. Researchers cautioned that FACS-sorted repertoires could harbor abundant clonotypes contaminating from the bulk population. The study found a weaker secondary response that peaked faster, day 5 versus 15.

Production of TCR cDNA was by 5'RACE template switching, which also added a universal primer site and UMIs. Using its own MiXCR run on the 5' RACE reads, TCRdb lists one record per CDR3 protein. The sample lists 450,000 to 550,000 distinct CDR3 sequences; 20% to 25% were seen once. This clonotype occurred a few times. Antigen unknown. The TCR originated in a man between 18 and 29 years old who received the YFV17D yellow fever vaccine. The sequenced sample was PBMCs, obtained 20 to 25 days after the first yellow fever vaccination.

The CDR3 reads CASSQEYGTFWYEQYF. The CDR3 bases are TGCGCCAGCAGCCAAGAATACGGGACCTTCTGGTACGAGCAGTACTTC. The chain links TRBV4-3 to TRBJ2-7; D tentatively reads TRBD1 or TRBD2 (5 bases each). The CDR3 spans 16 residues. Per germline, CDR1 LGHNA and CDR2 YSLEER. Trimming removed 0 bases at V and 4 bases at J, with 16 bases between.